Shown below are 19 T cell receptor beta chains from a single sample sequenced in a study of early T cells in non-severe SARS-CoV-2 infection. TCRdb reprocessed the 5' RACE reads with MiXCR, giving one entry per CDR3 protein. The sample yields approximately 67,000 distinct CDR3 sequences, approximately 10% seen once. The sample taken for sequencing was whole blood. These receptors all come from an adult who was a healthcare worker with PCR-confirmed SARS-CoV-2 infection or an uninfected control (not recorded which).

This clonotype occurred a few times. Here the CDR3 reads CASRPTGVGYGYTF. CDR3 coding DNA: TGTGCCAGCAGACCCACCGGGGTTGGCTATGGCTACACCTTC. This chain connects TRBV12-3 or TRBV12-4 to TRBJ1-2; D is undetermined. The CDR3 is 14 amino acids. V lost 6 bases to trimming and J lost 4 bases, with 15 bases between them.

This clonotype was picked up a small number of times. DNA for the CDR3: TGTGCCAGCACCTCCTTAGGCCCAGATACGCAGTATTTT. Translating it yields CASTSLGPDTQYF. This sequence joins TRBV12-3 or TRBV12-4 and TRBJ2-3; no clear D. V lost 7 bases and J lost 4, with 12 bases in between. The CDR3 sequence is 13 residues long.

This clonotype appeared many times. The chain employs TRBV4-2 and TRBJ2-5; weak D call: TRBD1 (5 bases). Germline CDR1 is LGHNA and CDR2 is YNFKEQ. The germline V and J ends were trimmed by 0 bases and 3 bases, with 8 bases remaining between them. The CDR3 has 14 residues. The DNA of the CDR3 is TGTGCCAGCAGCCAAGAGGTCAGGGAAGAGACCCAGTACTTC. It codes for CASSQEVREETQYF.

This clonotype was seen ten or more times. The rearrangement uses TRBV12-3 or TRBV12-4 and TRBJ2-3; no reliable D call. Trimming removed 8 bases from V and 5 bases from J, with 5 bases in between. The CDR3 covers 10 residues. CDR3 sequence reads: CASLGDTQYF. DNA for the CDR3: TGTGCCAGCCTGGGAGATACGCAGTATTTT.

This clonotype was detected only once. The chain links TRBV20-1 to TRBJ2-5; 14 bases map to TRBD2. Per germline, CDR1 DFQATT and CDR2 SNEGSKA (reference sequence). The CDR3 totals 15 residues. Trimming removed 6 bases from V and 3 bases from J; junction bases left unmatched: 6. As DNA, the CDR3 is TGCAGTGCCTCGGGACTAGCGGGAGCGGAAGAGACCCAGTACTTC. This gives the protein CSASGLAGAEETQYF.

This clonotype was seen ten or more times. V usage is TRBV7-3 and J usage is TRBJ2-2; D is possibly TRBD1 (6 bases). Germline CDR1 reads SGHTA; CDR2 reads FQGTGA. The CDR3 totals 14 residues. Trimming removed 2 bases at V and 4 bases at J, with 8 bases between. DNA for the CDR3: TGTGCCAGCAGCTTAGAGGGGGTCACCGGGGAGCTGTTTTTT. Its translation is CASSLEGVTGELFF. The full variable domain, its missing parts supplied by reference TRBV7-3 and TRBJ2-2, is GAGVSQTPSNKVTEKGKYVELRCDPISGHTALYWYRQSLGQGPEFLIYFQGTGAADDSGLPNDRFFAVRPEGSVSTLKIQRTERGDSAVYLCASSLEGVTGELFFGEGSRLTVL.

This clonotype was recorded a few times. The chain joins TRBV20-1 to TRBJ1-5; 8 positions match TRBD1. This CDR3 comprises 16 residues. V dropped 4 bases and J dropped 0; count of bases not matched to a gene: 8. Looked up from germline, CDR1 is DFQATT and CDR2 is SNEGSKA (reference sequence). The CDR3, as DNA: TGCAGTGCTATTGCCTGGACAGGGAGTAGCAATCAGCCCCAGCATTTT. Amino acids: CSAIAWTGSSNQPQHF.

CDR3 nucleotide sequence: TGTGCCAGCACTCAGGGGACAGGGTCCTCACCCCTCCACTTT. Protein product: CASTQGTGSSPLHF. The chain is built from TRBV3-1 and TRBJ1-6, with TRBD1 matching over 9 bases. V gave up 7 bases and J gave up 10 bases; unmatched junction bases: 8. Germline loops: CDR1 LGHDT, CDR2 YNNKEL (reference sequence). The CDR3 is made up of 14 amino acids.

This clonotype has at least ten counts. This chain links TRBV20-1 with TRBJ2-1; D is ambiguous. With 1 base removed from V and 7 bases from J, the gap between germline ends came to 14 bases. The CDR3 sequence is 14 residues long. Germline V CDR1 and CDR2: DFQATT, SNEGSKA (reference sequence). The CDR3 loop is CSARASAVGNEQFF. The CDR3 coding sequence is TGCAGTGCTAGAGCCTCGGCCGTCGGGAATGAGCAGTTCTTC.

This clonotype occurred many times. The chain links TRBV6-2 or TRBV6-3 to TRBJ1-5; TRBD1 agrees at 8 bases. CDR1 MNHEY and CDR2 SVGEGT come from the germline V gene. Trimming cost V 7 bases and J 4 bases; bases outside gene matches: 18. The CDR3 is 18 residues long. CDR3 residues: CASNSPLAQGAGNQPQHF. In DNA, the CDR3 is TGTGCCAGCAACTCACCTCTCGCCCAGGGGGCTGGGAATCAGCCCCAGCATTTT.

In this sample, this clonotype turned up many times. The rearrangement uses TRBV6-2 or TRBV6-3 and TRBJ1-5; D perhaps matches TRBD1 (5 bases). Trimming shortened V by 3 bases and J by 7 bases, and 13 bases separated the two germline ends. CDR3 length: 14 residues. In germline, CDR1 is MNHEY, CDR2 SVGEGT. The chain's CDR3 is CASSYVGGRQPQHF. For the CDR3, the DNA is TGTGCCAGCAGTTATGTCGGGGGTCGGCAGCCCCAGCATTTT.

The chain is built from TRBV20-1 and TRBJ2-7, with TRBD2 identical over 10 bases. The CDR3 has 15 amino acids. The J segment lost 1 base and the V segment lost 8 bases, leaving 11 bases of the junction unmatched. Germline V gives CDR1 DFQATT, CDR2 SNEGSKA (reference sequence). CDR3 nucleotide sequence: TGCAGTCCCTTATTAGCGGGAGGATTTTCCTACGAGCAGTACTTC. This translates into CSPLLAGGFSYEQYF.

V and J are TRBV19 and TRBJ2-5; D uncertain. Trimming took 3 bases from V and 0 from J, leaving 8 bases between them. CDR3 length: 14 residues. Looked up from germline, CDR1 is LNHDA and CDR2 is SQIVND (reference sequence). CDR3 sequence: CASSIGRYQETQYF. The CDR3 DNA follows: TGTGCCAGTAGTATTGGGCGGTACCAAGAGACCCAGTACTTC.

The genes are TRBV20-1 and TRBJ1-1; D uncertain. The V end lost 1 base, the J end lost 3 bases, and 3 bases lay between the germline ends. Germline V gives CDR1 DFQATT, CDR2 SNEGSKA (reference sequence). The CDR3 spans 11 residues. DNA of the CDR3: TGCAGTGCTAGAGCGGACACTGAAGCTTTCTTT. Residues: CSARADTEAFF.

CDR3 coding DNA: TGTGCCAGCAGCCTTACCGGGTCCATCCTTGAAGCTTTCTTT. Amino acid sequence: CASSLTGSILEAFF. The J gene is TRBJ1-1, the V gene TRBV7-2, with D unclear. V lost 5 bases, J lost 7 bases, and 17 bases lay in between. The CDR3 has 14 amino acids. From germline, CDR1 is SGHTA and CDR2 FQGNSA.

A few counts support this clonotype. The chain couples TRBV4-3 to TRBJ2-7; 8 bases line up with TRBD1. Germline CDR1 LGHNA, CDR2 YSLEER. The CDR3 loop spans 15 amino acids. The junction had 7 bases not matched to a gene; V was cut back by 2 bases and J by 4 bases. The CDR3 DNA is TGCGCCAGCAGCCAAACGACAGGGGTATTTTACGAGCAGTACTTC. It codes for CASSQTTGVFYEQYF.

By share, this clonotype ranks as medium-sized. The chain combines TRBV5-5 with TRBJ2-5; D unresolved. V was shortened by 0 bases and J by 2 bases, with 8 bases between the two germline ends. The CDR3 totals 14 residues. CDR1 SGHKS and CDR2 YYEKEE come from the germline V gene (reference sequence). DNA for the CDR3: TGTGCCAGCAGCTTGGGGGCTCCACAAGAGACCCAGTACTTC. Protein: CASSLGAPQETQYF.

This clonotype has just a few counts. This CDR3 is CASSDSGGGADTQYF. The CDR3 DNA sequence: TGTGCCAGCAGTGACTCTGGAGGGGGCGCAGATACGCAGTATTTT. The rearrangement joins TRBV6-4 to TRBJ2-3; D is perhaps TRBD1 (7 bases). Germline CDR1 is MRHNA and CDR2 is SNTAGT. V lost 0 bases, J lost 4 bases, and 11 bases lay in between. The CDR3 spans 15 residues.

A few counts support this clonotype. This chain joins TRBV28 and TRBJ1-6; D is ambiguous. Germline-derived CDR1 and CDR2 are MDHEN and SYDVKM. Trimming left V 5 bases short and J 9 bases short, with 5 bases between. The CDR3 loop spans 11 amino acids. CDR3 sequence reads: CASSQPSPLHF. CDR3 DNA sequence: TGTGCCAGCAGTCAACCTTCACCCCTCCACTTT.